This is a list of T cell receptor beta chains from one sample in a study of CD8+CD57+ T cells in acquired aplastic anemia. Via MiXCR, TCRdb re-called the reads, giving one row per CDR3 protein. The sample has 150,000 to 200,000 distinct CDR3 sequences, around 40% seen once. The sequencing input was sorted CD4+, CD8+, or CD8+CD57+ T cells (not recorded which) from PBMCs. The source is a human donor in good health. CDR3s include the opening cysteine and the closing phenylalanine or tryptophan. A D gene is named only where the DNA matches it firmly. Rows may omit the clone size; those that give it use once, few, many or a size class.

CASSVRGMNTEAFF,TGTGCCAGCAGCGTACGGGGGATGAACACTGAAGCTTTCTTT,TRBJ1-1,.,TRBV9,.
CSVSSAGPQYF,TGCAGCGTTTCCTCTGCCGGGCCCCAGTACTTC,TRBJ2-7,.,TRBV29-1,.
CASMAGVASPLHF,TGTGCCAGCATGGCGGGGGTGGCTTCACCCCTCCACTTT,TRBJ1-6,.,TRBV2,.
CATSRGLTNEKLFF,TGTGCCACCAGCAGAGGGCTAACTAATGAAAAACTGTTTTTT,TRBJ1-4,.,TRBV15,.
CATSGQGDAETQYF,TGTGCCACCAGCGGACAGGGGGATGCGGAGACCCAGTACTTC,TRBJ2-5,.,TRBV15,TRBD1
CASSSSGGRETQYF,TGTGCCAGCAGCTCCAGCGGGGGGAGGGAGACCCAGTACTTC,TRBJ2-5,many,TRBV4-2,TRBD2
CASSPQGAQYF,TGTGCCAGCAGTCCACAGGGGGCCCAGTACTTC,TRBJ2-5,many,TRBV2,TRBD1
CASSRDTSNYGYTF,TGTGCCAGCAGTAGGGACACTTCTAACTATGGCTACACCTTC,TRBJ1-2,.,TRBV25-1,.
CASSDAGPPSTDTQYF,TGTGCCAGCAGTGATGCGGGACCCCCTAGCACAGATACGCAGTATTTT,TRBJ2-3,many,TRBV6-1,.
CASSLEQASSYNSPLHF,TGTGCCAGCAGCTTAGAACAGGCTAGCTCCTATAATTCACCCCTCCACTTT,TRBJ1-6,.,TRBV11-2,.
CSARQSSGNTIYF,TGCAGTGCTAGACAGAGCTCTGGAAACACCATATATTTT,TRBJ1-3,.,TRBV20-1,.
CASSSVDLGPDQPQHF,TGTGCCAGCAGTTCCGTGGACTTGGGTCCAGATCAGCCCCAGCATTTT,TRBJ1-5,.,TRBV5-4,.
CSARLRGTGTFPRGNEQFF,TGCAGTGCTAGATTAAGAGGGACAGGGACTTTCCCTCGCGGCAATGAGCAGTTCTTC,TRBJ2-1,many,TRBV20-1,TRBD1
CASSIGTTYGYTF,TGTGCCAGTAGTATTGGGACTACCTATGGCTACACCTTC,TRBJ1-2,.,TRBV19,.
CSVEVHYRYNEQFF,TGCAGCGTTGAGGTACACTACCGCTACAATGAGCAGTTCTTC,TRBJ2-1,.,TRBV29-1,.
CASSINEGATEAFF,TGTGCCAGCAGTATAAATGAGGGGGCAACTGAAGCCTTCTTT,TRBJ1-1,.,TRBV12-3/TRBV12-4,TRBD1
CASSYAWNTEAFF,TGTGCCAGCAGTTACGCCTGGAACACTGAAGCTTTCTTT,TRBJ1-1,many,TRBV6-5,.
CASSYGNIQYF,TGTGCCAGCAGTTACGGAAACATTCAGTACTTC,TRBJ2-4,.,TRBV6-5,.
CASSPGAGGTGTYEQYF,TGCGCCAGCAGCCCAGGTGCGGGCGGGACGGGAACCTACGAGCAGTACTTC,TRBJ2-7,many,TRBV5-1,.
CATSDRDSPSGNTIYF,TGTGCCACCAGTGATCGGGACAGCCCCTCTGGAAACACCATATATTTT,TRBJ1-3,once,TRBV24-1,TRBD1
CASSQGQGGNEQFF,TGTGCCAGCAGCCAAGGACAGGGTGGGAATGAGCAGTTCTTC,TRBJ2-1,many,TRBV4-2,TRBD1
CASSISGGVNNEQFF,TGTGCCAGCAGCATTAGCGGGGGGGTAAACAATGAGCAGTTCTTC,TRBJ2-1,.,TRBV4-2,TRBD2
CSALSTGGASYEQYF,TGCAGTGCTCTTTCCACAGGGGGCGCGTCCTACGAGCAGTACTTC,TRBJ2-7,many,TRBV20-1,TRBD1
CASSYRGWIQETQYF,TGTGCCAGCAGTTACCGGGGATGGATTCAAGAGACCCAGTACTTC,TRBJ2-5,many,TRBV6-5,.
CAIRKRTSGRAHGELFF,TGTGCCATCAGGAAACGGACTAGCGGGAGGGCCCACGGGGAGCTGTTTTTT,TRBJ2-2,many,TRBV10-3,TRBD2
CASSPQLVSNEQFF,TGTGCCAGCTCACCTCAACTAGTCTCGAATGAGCAGTTCTTC,TRBJ2-1,.,TRBV18,.
CASSLVGEEQYF,TGTGCCAGCAGTTTGGTCGGCGAGGAGCAGTACTTC,TRBJ2-7,few,TRBV28,.
CATRAYSNTGELFF,TGTGCCACCCGTGCCTATTCAAACACCGGGGAGCTGTTTTTT,TRBJ2-2,.,TRBV24-1,.
CASSDRGDGYTF,TGTGCCAGCAGCGACAGGGGGGATGGCTACACCTTC,TRBJ1-2,few,TRBV7-8,TRBD1
CATSGAGGHSTGELFF,TGTGCCACCAGTGGGGCAGGGGGACACTCTACCGGGGAGCTGTTTTTT,TRBJ2-2,many,TRBV24-1,TRBD1
CASSLVRGETRYF,TGTGCCAGCAGCTTAGTGAGGGGAGAGACCCGGTACTTC,TRBJ2-5,.,TRBV7-2,.
CSASGPSYEQYF,TGCAGTGCGAGCGGGCCCTCCTACGAGCAGTACTTC,TRBJ2-7,many,TRBV20-1,.
CASSPFGSAYGYTF,TGTGCCAGCAGTCCGTTCGGGAGTGCCTATGGCTACACCTTC,TRBJ1-2,.,TRBV27,.
CASSTDLGNQPQHF,TGTGCCAGTAGTACAGACTTGGGCAATCAGCCCCAGCATTTT,TRBJ1-5,.,TRBV19,.
CASSIAAGNYNEQFF,TGTGCCAGTAGTATAGCGGCGGGAAACTACAATGAGCAGTTCTTC,TRBJ2-1,.,TRBV19,.
CASSIGTGDVQETQYF,TGTGCCAGCAGCATCGGGACAGGGGATGTTCAAGAGACCCAGTACTTC,TRBJ2-5,many,TRBV6-1,TRBD1
CASSPTGGEYNEQFF,TGTGCCAGCAGTCCGACGGGGGGCGAGTACAATGAGCAGTTCTTC,TRBJ2-1,few,TRBV10-3,.
CASSFWGEETQYF,TGCGCCAGCAGCTTTTGGGGGGAAGAGACCCAGTACTTC,TRBJ2-5,.,TRBV5-1,.
CASSGSVGVTNYGYTF,TGTGCCAGCAGTGGGTCGGTAGGGGTGACTAACTATGGCTACACCTTC,TRBJ1-2,many,TRBV2,.